Below are 28 T cell receptor beta chains sequenced from a single sample in a study of blood T cell repertoires in COVID-19. Libraries were prepared by immunoSEQ multiplex PCR; TCRdb keeps only in-frame clonotypes and omits some of them. Seen here are 90,000 or so clones, roughly 86% observed once, and the top ten hold more than 25%. The sample taken for sequencing was peripheral blood. All receptors come from a human donor in a cohort sampled during active COVID-19.

V gene TRBV7-2 combines with J gene TRBJ1-5; D is undetermined. Per germline, CDR1 SGHTA and CDR2 FQGNSA. V was trimmed by 1 base and J by 1 base, leaving 8 bases between them. This CDR3 comprises 15 residues. The CDR3 DNA follows: TGTGCCAGCAGCTTAGACGGGAAAAGCAATCAGCCCCAGCATTTT. This sequence encodes CASSLDGKSNQPQHF.

V usage is TRBV11-2 and J usage is TRBJ1-6; perhaps TRBD1 as D (6 bases). V was cut by 4 bases and J by 9 bases, with 13 bases left in between. The CDR3 extends over 14 amino acids. The germline gives CDR1 SGHAT, CDR2 FQNNGV. CDR3 coding DNA: TGTGCCAGCAGCTCCGGACAGTTCTCTTCACCCCTCCACTTT. Translated, it gives CASSSGQFSSPLHF.

V gene TRBV7-9 combines with J gene TRBJ1-2; D ambiguous. Germline V gene lookup returns CDR1 SEHNR and CDR2 FQNEAQ (reference sequence). The CDR3 is made up of 16 amino acids. V lost 1 base and J 8 bases, leaving 20 bases between the germline ends. DNA for the CDR3: TGTGCCAGCAGCTTAGAGCTTAGGGAGCCCCTCCGCGGCTACACCTTC. It specifies CASSLELREPLRGYTF.

The chain links TRBV7-6 to TRBJ1-1, with TRBD1 as a possible D gene (6 bases). Germline V gene lookup returns CDR1 SGHVS and CDR2 FNYEAQ. This CDR3 has 17 residues. The germline V and J ends were trimmed by 2 bases and 4 bases, with 20 bases remaining between them. CDR3 in amino acids: CASSLSGHLTGGTEAFF. CDR3 sequence (DNA): TGTGCCAGCAGCTTATCGGGACACCTAACCGGCGGCACTGAAGCTTTCTTT.

This chain joins TRBV4-3 and TRBJ2-1; TRBD2 aligns across 9 bases. This CDR3 contains 15 residues. The germline V gene has CDR1 LGHNA and CDR2 YSLEER. The junction had 6 bases not matched to a gene; V was cut back by 0 bases and J by 9 bases. The CDR3 is CASSQDPAGGSEQFF. The CDR3 DNA sequence: TGCGCCAGCAGCCAAGATCCAGCGGGAGGTAGTGAGCAGTTCTTC.

The chain recombines TRBV28 with TRBJ2-1, with D possibly being TRBD2 (5 bases). Trimming stripped 3 bases from V and 7 bases from J, with 16 bases between. Germline loops: CDR1 MDHEN, CDR2 SYDVKM. This CDR3 has 15 residues. CDR3 in DNA: TGTGCCAGCAGTTTTGGACGAGGAGGAATGAATGAGCAGTTCTTC. Its translation is CASSFGRGGMNEQFF.

The chain links TRBV5-1 to TRBJ2-3, with D uncertain. The CDR3 runs to 14 residues. The germline V and J ends were trimmed by 4 bases and 2 bases, with 11 bases remaining between them. Germline V gene lookup returns CDR1 SGHRS and CDR2 YFSETQ. DNA for the CDR3: TGCGCCAGCAGCACCAGGAACCACACAGATACGCAGTATTTT. This gives the protein CASSTRNHTDTQYF.

The chain uses TRBV27 and TRBJ2-7; D perhaps matches TRBD1 (6 bases). From germline, CDR1 is MNHEY and CDR2 SMNVEV (reference sequence). V lost 6 bases to trimming and J lost 5 bases, with 23 bases between them. CDR3 length: 16 residues. The CDR3 DNA is TGTGCCAGCAGCCCTTCGGGGCAGGCAGGGGCCAACGAGCAGTACTTC. Translated, it gives CASSPSGQAGANEQYF.

The rearrangement uses TRBV7-6 and TRBJ2-3; 7 bases agree with TRBD1. The germline CDR1 and CDR2 sequences are SGHVS and FNYEAQ. This CDR3 is 19 amino acids long. V was clipped by 2 bases and J by 2 bases; unmatched bases: 16. This chain's CDR3 is CASSLRPSVAGGNTDTQYF. In DNA form, the CDR3 reads TGTGCCAGCAGCTTAAGGCCCTCAGTAGCAGGGGGTAACACAGATACGCAGTATTTT.

J is TRBJ2-3 and V is TRBV6-6, with D hard to call. V was trimmed by 6 bases and J by 4 bases, leaving 8 bases between them. Looked up from germline, CDR1 is MNHNY and CDR2 is SVGAGI (reference sequence). The CDR3 spans 12 residues. The CDR3 region has the DNA TGTGCCAGCAGCGACTTCGCAGATACGCAGTATTTT. It specifies CASSDFADTQYF.

This sequence joins TRBV28 and TRBJ1-2, with TRBD1 matching over 8 bases. From germline, CDR1 is MDHEN and CDR2 SYDVKM. The junction had 9 bases not matched to a gene; V was cut back by 4 bases and J by 8 bases. The CDR3 has 14 residues. For the CDR3, the DNA is TGTGCCAGCAGTTCGACAGGGGATCTGAGGGGCTACACCTTC. It codes for CASSSTGDLRGYTF.

The chain couples TRBV2 to TRBJ2-1, with TRBD1 matching over 8 bases. The CDR3 totals 16 residues. The J segment lost 4 bases and the V segment lost 2 bases, leaving 7 bases of the junction unmatched. From germline, CDR1 is SNHLY and CDR2 FYNNEI. The CDR3, as DNA: TGTGCCAGCAGTGAAACTCGGACAGGGTCATACAATGAGCAGTTCTTC. Its translation: CASSETRTGSYNEQFF.

The chain combines TRBV7-2 with TRBJ1-2; D ambiguous. Germline V lookup: CDR1 SGHTA, CDR2 FQGNSA. Trimming left V 0 bases short and J 8 bases short, with 13 bases between. The CDR3 contains 14 residues. CDR3 in amino acids: CASSLAPAGKGYTF. The CDR3 region has the DNA TGTGCCAGCAGCTTAGCCCCCGCGGGGAAAGGCTACACCTTC.

This sequence joins TRBV3-1 (or the pseudogene TRBV3-2) and TRBJ2-1; 9 nucleotides agree with TRBD2. The CDR3 is made up of 19 amino acids. In germline, CDR1 is LGHDT, CDR2 YNNKEL (reference sequence). The junction had 15 bases not matched to a gene; V was cut back by 1 base and J by 5 bases. The CDR3 region has the DNA TGTGCCAGCAGCCAAGGCGGGGGGGCCAGCCTTTATCATGACAATGAGCAGTTCTTC. Translated: CASSQGGGASLYHDNEQFF.

This sequence joins TRBV6-5 and TRBJ1-6; 9 positions agree with TRBD1. Germline V gives CDR1 MNHEY, CDR2 SVGAGI. CDR3 length equals 14 residues. J gave up 9 bases and V 6 bases, and 6 bases lay outside the gene matches. The CDR3 loop reads CASRRTGESSPLHF. The DNA of the CDR3 is TGTGCCAGCAGGCGGACAGGGGAGAGTTCACCCCTCCACTTT.

J is TRBJ1-4 and V is TRBV3-1 (or the pseudogene TRBV3-2), with D possibly being TRBD1 (6 bases). In germline, CDR1 is LGHDT, CDR2 YNNKEL (reference sequence). This CDR3 is 15 amino acids long. V lost 4 bases and J 4 bases, leaving 13 bases between the germline ends. The CDR3 here is CASSLQGTNNEKLFF. CDR3 DNA: TGTGCCAGCAGCCTACAGGGTACTAATAATGAAAAACTGTTTTTT.

This clone was counted a few times. This chain uses TRBV29-1 with TRBJ2-5; no firm D call. The germline V gene encodes CDR1 SQVTM and CDR2 ANQGSEA. The CDR3 has 10 amino acids. V lost 7 bases and J lost 5, with 8 bases in between. CDR3 sequence reads: CSAFLETQYF. In nucleotides, the CDR3 is TGCAGCGCGTTCCTGGAGACCCAGTACTTC.

J is TRBJ1-5 and V is TRBV6-5; D not certain. Germline V gives CDR1 MNHEY, CDR2 SVGAGI. This CDR3 contains 15 residues. Trimming took 0 bases from V and 2 from J, leaving 8 bases between them. The CDR3 region is CASSYSSRGNQPQHF. CDR3 sequence (DNA): TGTGCCAGCAGTTACTCCTCGCGAGGCAATCAGCCCCAGCATTTT.

The chain combines TRBV5-1 with TRBJ1-4; TRBD1 aligns across 10 bases. CDR1 and CDR2 from the germline V gene are SGHRS and YFSETQ. Unmatched junction bases numbered 9, after V lost 6 bases and J lost 7 bases. The CDR3 length is 15 residues. In DNA form, the CDR3 reads TGCGCCAGCACCCCGACCGGGACAGGGGTTGAAAAACTGTTTTTT. It is translated as CASTPTGTGVEKLFF. Full variable domain (remainder filled in from reference TRBV5-1 and TRBJ1-4): KAGVTQTPRYLIKTRGQQVTLSCSPISGHRSVSWYQQTPGQGLQFLFEYFSETQRNKGNFPGRFSGRQFSNSRSEMNVSTLELGDSALYLCASTPTGTGVEKLFFGSGTQLSVL.

J is TRBJ2-5 and V is TRBV7-3, with 9 nucleotides matching TRBD1. The CDR3 runs to 13 residues. The junction had 5 bases not matched to a gene; V was cut back by 5 bases and J by 7 bases. CDR1 is SGHTA, CDR2 FQGTGA, per germline. The CDR3 bases are TGTGCCAGCAGCGAGTCGACAGGGGGGACCCAGTACTTC. Protein product: CASSESTGGTQYF.

The J gene is TRBJ1-6, the V gene TRBV4-3; D might be TRBD1 (6 bases). Germline CDR1 is LGHNA and CDR2 is YSLEER. V was clipped by 2 bases and J by 7 bases, with 9 bases between them. The length of the CDR3 is 14 residues. The chain's CDR3 is CASSQWTANSPLHF. CDR3 in DNA: TGCGCCAGCAGCCAATGGACAGCCAATTCACCCCTCCACTTT.

This clone has only one observation. V and J are TRBV20-1 and TRBJ2-3, with a tentative D call TRBD2 (6 bases). CDR1 and CDR2 (germline): DFQATT, SNEGSKA (reference sequence). The CDR3 runs 13 residues. V dropped 3 bases and J dropped 4 bases, with 11 bases sitting between them. CDR3 sequence (DNA): TGCAGTGCTAGTGGGACTCCCGCAGATACGCAGTATTTT. Translated: CSASGTPADTQYF.

The V call is TRBV30, the J call TRBJ2-1; 11 nucleotides line up with TRBD2. Germline lookup yields CDR1 GTSNPN and CDR2 SVGIG (reference sequence). There are 15 residues in the CDR3. After removal of 1 base from V and 8 bases from J, the junction contained 7 bases not matched to a gene. CDR3 loop: CAWSELAGEKDEQFF. The CDR3 region has the DNA TGTGCCTGGAGTGAACTAGCGGGGGAGAAGGATGAGCAGTTCTTC.

The table lists this clone with a few counts. The V and J genes are TRBV11-2 and TRBJ1-6; 9 bases are shared with TRBD1. The junction had 4 bases not matched to a gene; V was cut back by 6 bases and J by 4 bases. This CDR3 is 15 amino acids long. CDR1 is SGHAT, CDR2 FQNNGV, per germline. The DNA for the CDR3 is TGTGCCAGCAGGCAGACAGGGGGTTATAATTCACCCCTCCACTTT. This translates into CASRQTGGYNSPLHF.

This chain links TRBV11-2 with TRBJ1-2; no clear D. The germline V gene encodes CDR1 SGHAT and CDR2 FQNNGV. This CDR3 has 13 amino acids. V was pared by 5 bases and J by 0 bases, with 7 bases between. The CDR3 DNA is TGTGCCAGCAGCCCCGACTCTAACTATGGCTACACCTTC. The encoded protein is CASSPDSNYGYTF.

The chain employs TRBV28 and TRBJ2-7; 8 nucleotides line up with TRBD2. The J segment lost 0 bases and the V segment lost 10 bases, leaving 8 bases of the junction unmatched. The CDR3 is 14 amino acids. The germline V gene has CDR1 MDHEN and CDR2 SYDVKM. As DNA, the CDR3 is TGTGCCACTCAAGGGAGCGGGAGCTCCTACGAGCAGTACTTC. Amino acids: CATQGSGSSYEQYF.

The rearrangement uses TRBV15 and TRBJ1-2, with 10 bases aligning to TRBD1. The CDR3 spans 16 residues. The J segment lost 1 base and the V segment lost 1 base, leaving 3 bases of the junction unmatched. Per germline, CDR1 LNHNV and CDR2 YYDKDF (reference sequence). The CDR3 region has the DNA TGTGCCACCAGCAGAGGACAGGGGGCCTATAACTATGGCTACACCTTC. Translation: CATSRGQGAYNYGYTF. Full variable domain (remainder filled in from reference TRBV15 and TRBJ1-2): DAMVIQNPRYQVTQFGKPVTLSCSQTLNHNVMYWYQQKSSQAPKLLFHYYDKDFNNEADTPDNFQSRRPNTSFCFLDIRSPGLGDTAMYLCATSRGQGAYNYGYTFGSGTRLTVV.

This sequence joins TRBV5-6 and TRBJ1-4; 7 nucleotides agree with TRBD1. The length of the CDR3 is 14 residues. CDR1 and CDR2 (germline): SGHDT, YYEEEE. After removal of 2 bases from V and 4 bases from J, the junction contained 2 bases not matched to a gene. CDR3 in amino acids: CASSFQGGNEKLFF. CDR3 nucleotides: TGTGCCAGCAGCTTCCAGGGGGGTAATGAAAAACTGTTTTTT.